The clone carrying this T cell receptor (beta chain) occurred once. Its antigen is not known. The data are from a study of T cell responses to AZD1222 COVID-19 vaccine. Study as a whole: Second-dose groups at about 4 or about 12 weeks were pooled. Study-wide findings and caveats: After the peak T cell response, and only then, were repertoires sampled. Spike-specific TCR breadth and depth grew following two AZD1222 doses.

V lost 3 bases and J lost 7, with 11 bases in between. This CDR3 is 13 amino acids long. The germline CDR1 and CDR2 sequences are SGHDT and YYEEEE. Generated by immunoSEQ multiplex PCR, the TCRdb table keeps only in-frame clones and is missing some. The sample includes 180,000 or so clones, 70% to 90% of them seen just once. This clonotype was obtained from an adult in good health. This sample comprised peripheral blood, obtained on day 0 of AZD1222 vaccination. J is TRBJ2-1 and V is TRBV5-6; maybe TRBD2 (6 bases). The chain's CDR3 is CASSSTGENEQFF. The CDR3 coding sequence is TGTGCCAGCAGCTCGACGGGGGAGAATGAGCAGTTCTTC.